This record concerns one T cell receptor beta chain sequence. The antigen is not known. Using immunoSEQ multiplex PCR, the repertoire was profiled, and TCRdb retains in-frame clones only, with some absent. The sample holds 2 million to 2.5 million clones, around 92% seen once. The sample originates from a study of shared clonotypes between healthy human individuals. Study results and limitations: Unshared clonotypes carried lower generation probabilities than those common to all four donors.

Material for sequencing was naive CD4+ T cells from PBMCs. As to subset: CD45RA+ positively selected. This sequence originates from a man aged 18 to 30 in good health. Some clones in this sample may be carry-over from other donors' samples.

The CDR3 protein is CASRGLAGGPRRTGELFF. Here the CDR3 DNA reads TGTGCCAGCAGGGGCCTAGCGGGAGGGCCAAGGAGGACCGGGGAGCTGTTTTTT. This chain links TRBV11-2 with TRBJ2-2; 12 nucleotides match TRBD2. Germline V gene data show CDR1 as SGHAT and CDR2 as FQNNGV. V gave up 6 bases and J gave up 5 bases; unmatched junction bases: 13. This CDR3 comprises 18 residues.